This T cell receptor (beta chain) comes out of a study of T cells after yellow fever vaccination. This CDR3 comprises 12 residues. Germline values: CDR1 SGHRS, CDR2 YFSETQ. V was clipped by 8 bases and J by 10 bases, with 15 bases between them. Whole-study results and caveats: Abundant clonotypes from the bulk population could contaminate FACS-sorted repertoires. Booster samples showed a return of most primary-vaccination clones (roughly 96% CD4, 85% to 90% CD8).

The sample holds one count of this clonotype. What it recognizes is unknown. TCR cDNA, made by 5'RACE template switching, carried an added universal primer site and UMIs. In TCRdb, the 5' RACE reads were re-called with MiXCR into one record per CDR3 protein. The sample has around 530,000 distinct CDR3 sequences, roughly a sixth seen once. The source of this sequence is a man aged 18 to 30 who received the YFV17D yellow fever vaccine. This rearrangement joins TRBV5-1 to TRBJ2-2; no reliable D call. Specimen: PBMCs, collected 4 to 5 days after the first yellow fever vaccination. The CDR3 region is CASRFPGQELFF. For the CDR3, the DNA is TGCGCCAGTCGCTTTCCCGGGCAGGAGCTGTTTTTT.